The clone carrying this T cell receptor beta chain has only a few counts. Its antigen is still unknown. Compared with germline, one end of the junction differs, possibly owing to a read error. The record originates from a study of cytomegalovirus exposure and HLA in healthy donors. PCR was performed using 60 Vbeta and 13 Jbeta primers. Using immunoSEQ multiplex PCR, the repertoire was profiled, and TCRdb retains in-frame clones only, with some absent. The sample lists under 300,000 clones; 81% were seen once. Study-wide findings and caveats: Immune exposure information comprised only CMV serostatus. For TCR beta chains, V- and J-gene trimming was later linked to a missense DCLRE1C variant. In an earlier analysis, in several hundred donors, most V segments appeared productive either ~90% or ~30% of the time.

CDR3 size: 12 residues. The V gene's germline CDR1 is SEHNR and CDR2 FQNEAQ (reference sequence). The chain recombines TRBV7-9 with TRBJ2-7; a possible D gene is TRBD1 (5 bases). The TCR sequence derives from a woman aged 60-75 years in good health and CMV-seropositive. Sample: PBMCs. CDR3 in amino acids: CSSSSQGWEQYF. CDR3 DNA sequence: TGTTCCAGCAGCTCCCAGGGATGGGAGCAGTACTTC.